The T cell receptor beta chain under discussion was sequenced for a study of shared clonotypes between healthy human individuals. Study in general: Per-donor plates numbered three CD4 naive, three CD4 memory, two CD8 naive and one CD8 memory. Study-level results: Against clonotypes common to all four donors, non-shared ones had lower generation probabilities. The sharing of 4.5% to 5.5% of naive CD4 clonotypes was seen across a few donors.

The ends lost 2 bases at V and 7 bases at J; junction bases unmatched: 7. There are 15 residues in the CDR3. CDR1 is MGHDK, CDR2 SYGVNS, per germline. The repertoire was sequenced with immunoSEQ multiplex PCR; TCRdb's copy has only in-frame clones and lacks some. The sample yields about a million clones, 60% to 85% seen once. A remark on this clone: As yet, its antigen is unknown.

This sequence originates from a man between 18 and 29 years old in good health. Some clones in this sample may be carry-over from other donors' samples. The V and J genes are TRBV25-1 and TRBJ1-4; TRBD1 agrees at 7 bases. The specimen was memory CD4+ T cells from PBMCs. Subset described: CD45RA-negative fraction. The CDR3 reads CASSELEGALEKLFF. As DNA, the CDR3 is TGTGCCAGCAGTGAACTAGAGGGGGCGCTTGAAAAACTGTTTTTT.